This T cell receptor beta chain was sequenced in a study of blood T cell repertoires in COVID-19. Profiled with immunoSEQ multiplex PCR; TCRdb holds only in-frame clones, not every one. This table has nearly 350,000 clones, roughly nine tenths appearing once. This clone was seen only once. This receptor was taken from a young woman who had recovered from COVID-19. Sequencing input: PBMCs or T cells enriched from blood (not recorded which).

CDR3 sequence reads: CASSAQGAAGTEAFF. In DNA form, the CDR3 reads TGTGCCAGCAGCGCCCAGGGGGCCGCGGGCACTGAAGCTTTCTTT. This sequence joins TRBV3-1 (or the pseudogene TRBV3-2) and TRBJ1-1, with 8 bases fitting TRBD1. Germline CDR1 and CDR2: LGHDT and YNNKEL (reference sequence). This CDR3 region has 15 residues. Losses at the gene ends were 5 bases for V and 4 bases for J; bases not matched to a gene: 9.